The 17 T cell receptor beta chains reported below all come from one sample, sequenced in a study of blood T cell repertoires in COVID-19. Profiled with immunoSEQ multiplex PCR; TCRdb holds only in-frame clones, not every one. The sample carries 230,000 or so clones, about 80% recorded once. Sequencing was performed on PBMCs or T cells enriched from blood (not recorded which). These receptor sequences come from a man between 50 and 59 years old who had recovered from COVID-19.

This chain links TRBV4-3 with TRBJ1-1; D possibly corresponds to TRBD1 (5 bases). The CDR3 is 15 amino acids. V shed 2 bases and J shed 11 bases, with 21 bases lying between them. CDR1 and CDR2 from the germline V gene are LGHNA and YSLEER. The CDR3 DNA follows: TGCGCCAGCAGCCAACTCCTGGGGTTGTCGGGGGAGGCTTTCTTT. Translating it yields CASSQLLGLSGEAFF.

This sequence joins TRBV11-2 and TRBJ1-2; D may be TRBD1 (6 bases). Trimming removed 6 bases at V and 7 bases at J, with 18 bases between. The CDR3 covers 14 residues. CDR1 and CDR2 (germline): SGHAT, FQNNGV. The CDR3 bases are TGTGCCAGCAGGCTACCCGGACAGAGAGGTGGCTACACCTTC. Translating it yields CASRLPGQRGGYTF.

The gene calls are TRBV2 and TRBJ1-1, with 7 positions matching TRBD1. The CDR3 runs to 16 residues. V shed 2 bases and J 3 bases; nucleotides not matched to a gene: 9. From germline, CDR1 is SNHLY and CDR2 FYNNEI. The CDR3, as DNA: TGTGCCAGCAGTGAACCGGGACAGCCTCGTCACACTGAAGCTTTCTTT. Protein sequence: CASSEPGQPRHTEAFF. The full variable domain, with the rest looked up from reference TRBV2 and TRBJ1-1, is EPEVTQTPSHQVTQMGQEVILRCVPISNHLYFYWYRQILGQKVEFLVSFYNNEISEKSEIFDDQFSVERPDGSNFTLKIRSTKLEDSAMYFCASSEPGQPRHTEAFFGQGTRLTVV.

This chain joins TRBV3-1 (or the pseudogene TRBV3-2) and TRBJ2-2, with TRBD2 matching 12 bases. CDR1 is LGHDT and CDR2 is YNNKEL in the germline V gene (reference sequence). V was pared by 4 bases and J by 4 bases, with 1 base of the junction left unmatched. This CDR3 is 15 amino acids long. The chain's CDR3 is CASSPGLAGTGELFF. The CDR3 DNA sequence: TGTGCCAGCAGCCCGGGACTAGCGGGCACCGGGGAGCTGTTTTTT.

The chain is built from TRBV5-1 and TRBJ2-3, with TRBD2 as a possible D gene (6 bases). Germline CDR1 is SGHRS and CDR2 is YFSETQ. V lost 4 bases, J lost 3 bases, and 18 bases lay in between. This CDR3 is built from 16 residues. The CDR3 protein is CASSLTRGTRTDTQYF. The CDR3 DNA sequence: TGCGCCAGCAGCCTCACCCGGGGGACCAGGACAGATACGCAGTATTTT. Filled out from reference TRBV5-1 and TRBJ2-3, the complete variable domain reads KAGVTQTPRYLIKTRGQQVTLSCSPISGHRSVSWYQQTPGQGLQFLFEYFSETQRNKGNFPGRFSGRQFSNSRSEMNVSTLELGDSALYLCASSLTRGTRTDTQYFGPGTRLTVL.

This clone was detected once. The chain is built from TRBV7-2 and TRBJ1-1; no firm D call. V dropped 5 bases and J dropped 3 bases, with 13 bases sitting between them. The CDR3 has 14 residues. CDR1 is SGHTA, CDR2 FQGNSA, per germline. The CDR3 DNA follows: TGTGCCAGCAGCGCCGCGGTATCTCACACTGAAGCTTTCTTT. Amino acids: CASSAAVSHTEAFF.

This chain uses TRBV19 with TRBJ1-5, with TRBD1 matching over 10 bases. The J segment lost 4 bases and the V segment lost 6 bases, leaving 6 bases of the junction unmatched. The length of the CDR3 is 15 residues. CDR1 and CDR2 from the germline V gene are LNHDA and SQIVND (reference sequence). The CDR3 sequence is CASRARTGGNQPQHF. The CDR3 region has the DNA TGTGCCAGTAGGGCCAGGACAGGGGGAAATCAGCCCCAGCATTTT.

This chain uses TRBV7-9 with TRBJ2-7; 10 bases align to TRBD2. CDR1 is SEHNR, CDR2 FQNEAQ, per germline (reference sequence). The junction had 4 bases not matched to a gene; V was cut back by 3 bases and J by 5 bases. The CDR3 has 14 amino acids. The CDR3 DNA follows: TGTGCCAGCAGCTTTAGCGGGAGGCCCCACGAGCAGTACTTC. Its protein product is CASSFSGRPHEQYF. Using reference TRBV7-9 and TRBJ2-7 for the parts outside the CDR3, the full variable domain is DTGVSQNPRHKITKRGQNVTFRCDPISEHNRLYWYRQTLGQGPEFLTYFQNEAQLEKSRLLSDRFSAERPKGSFSTLEIQRTEQGDSAMYLCASSFSGRPHEQYFGPGTRLTVT.

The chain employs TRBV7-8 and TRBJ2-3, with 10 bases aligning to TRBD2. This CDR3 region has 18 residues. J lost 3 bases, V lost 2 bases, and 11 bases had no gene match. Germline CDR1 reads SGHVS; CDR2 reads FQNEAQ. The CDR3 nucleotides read TGTGCCAGCAGCTTAAGGCTAGCGGGGGATTTAAAAACAGATACGCAGTATTTT. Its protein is CASSLRLAGDLKTDTQYF.

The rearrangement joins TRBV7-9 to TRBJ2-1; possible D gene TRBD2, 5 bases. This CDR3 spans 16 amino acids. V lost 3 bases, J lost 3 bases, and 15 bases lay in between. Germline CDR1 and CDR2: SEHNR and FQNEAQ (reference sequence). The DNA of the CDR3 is TGTGCCAGCAGCTTTTCGTTCCAGCGGAGCTACAATGAGCAGTTCTTC. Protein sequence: CASSFSFQRSYNEQFF.

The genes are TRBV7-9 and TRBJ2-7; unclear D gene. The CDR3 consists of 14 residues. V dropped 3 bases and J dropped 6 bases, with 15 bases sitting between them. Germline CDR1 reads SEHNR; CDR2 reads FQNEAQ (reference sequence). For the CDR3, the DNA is TGTGCCAGCAGCTTCATTGCCAGATCGGGCGAGCAGTACTTC. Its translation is CASSFIARSGEQYF.

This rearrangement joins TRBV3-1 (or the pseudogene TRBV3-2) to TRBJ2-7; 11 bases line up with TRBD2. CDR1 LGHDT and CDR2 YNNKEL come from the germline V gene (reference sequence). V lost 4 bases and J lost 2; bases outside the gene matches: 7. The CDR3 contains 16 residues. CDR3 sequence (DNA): TGTGCCAGCAGCCCTTTAGCGGGGGGGGATACCTACGAGCAGTACTTC. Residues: CASSPLAGGDTYEQYF.

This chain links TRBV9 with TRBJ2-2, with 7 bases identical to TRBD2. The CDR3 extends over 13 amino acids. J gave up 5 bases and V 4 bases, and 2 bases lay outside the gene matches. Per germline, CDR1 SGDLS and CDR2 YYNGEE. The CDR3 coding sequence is TGTGCCAGCAGCAGGCGGGAGACCGGGGAGCTGTTTTTT. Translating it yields CASSRRETGELFF.

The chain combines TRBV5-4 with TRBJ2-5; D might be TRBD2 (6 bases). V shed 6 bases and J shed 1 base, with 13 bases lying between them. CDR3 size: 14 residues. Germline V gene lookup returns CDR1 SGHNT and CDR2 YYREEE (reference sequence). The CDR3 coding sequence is TGTGCCAGCACGGGGGACTTTCTCCAAGAGACCCAGTACTTC. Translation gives CASTGDFLQETQYF.

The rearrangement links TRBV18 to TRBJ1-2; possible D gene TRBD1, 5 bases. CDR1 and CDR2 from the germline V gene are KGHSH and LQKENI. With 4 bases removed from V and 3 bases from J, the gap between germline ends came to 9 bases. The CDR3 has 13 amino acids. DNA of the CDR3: TGTGCCAGCTCACAGGGCAGGGACTATGGCTACACCTTC. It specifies CASSQGRDYGYTF.

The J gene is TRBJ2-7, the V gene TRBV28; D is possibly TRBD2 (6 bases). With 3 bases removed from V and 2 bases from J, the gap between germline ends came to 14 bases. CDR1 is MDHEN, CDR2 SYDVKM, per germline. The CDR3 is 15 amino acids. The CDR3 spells CASSLAGLNAYEQYF. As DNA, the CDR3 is TGTGCCAGCAGTTTGGCGGGACTGAACGCCTACGAGCAGTACTTC.

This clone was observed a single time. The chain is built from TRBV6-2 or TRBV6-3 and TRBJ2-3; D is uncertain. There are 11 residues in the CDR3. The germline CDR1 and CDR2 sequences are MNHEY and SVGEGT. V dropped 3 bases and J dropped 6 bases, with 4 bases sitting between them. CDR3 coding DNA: TGTGCCAGCAGTTATATGGATACGCAGTATTTT. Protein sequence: CASSYMDTQYF.